Below are 3 T cell receptor beta chains sequenced from a single sample in a study of blood T cell repertoires in COVID-19. The repertoire was sequenced with immunoSEQ multiplex PCR; TCRdb's copy has only in-frame clones and lacks some. Of about 170,000 clones in the sample, approximately 81% were seen once. The sample consisted of peripheral blood. The source of these receptors is a woman of 80 years or more with active or convalescent COVID-19.

The chain employs TRBV7-9 and TRBJ2-3; tentatively, D is TRBD2 (6 bases). V lost 3 bases, J lost 4 bases, and 20 bases lay in between. CDR1 and CDR2 from the germline V gene are SEHNR and FQNEAQ (reference sequence). This CDR3 has 17 amino acids. The CDR3: CASSFFRISWGADTQYF. The CDR3 DNA reads TGTGCCAGCAGCTTTTTTAGAATTAGCTGGGGGGCAGATACGCAGTATTTT.

The chain joins TRBV5-1 to TRBJ2-5; D remains ambiguous. Germline V CDR1 and CDR2: SGHRS, YFSETQ. The CDR3 runs to 14 residues. With 0 bases removed from V and 6 bases from J, the gap between germline ends came to 12 bases. Here the CDR3 DNA reads TGCGCCAGCAGCTTGGGATCAGGCGATAAGACCCAGTACTTC. Its protein product is CASSLGSGDKTQYF.

This chain connects TRBV5-4 to TRBJ1-6; the match to TRBD1 covers 7 bases. Per the germline V gene, CDR1 is SGHNT and CDR2 is YYREEE (reference sequence). The CDR3 is 17 residues long. V gave up 0 bases and J gave up 5 bases; unmatched junction bases: 8. This CDR3 is CASSLVPTGIDNSPLHF. CDR3 in DNA: TGTGCCAGCAGCTTGGTGCCGACAGGGATAGATAATTCACCCCTCCACTTT.